Following are 26 T cell receptor beta chains from one sample sequenced in a study of blood T cell repertoires in COVID-19. Profiling relied on immunoSEQ multiplex PCR, and the TCRdb table lists in-frame clones only, not all of them. Among approximately 45,000 clones listed, approximately 86% were seen once. What was sequenced was peripheral blood. Source of these receptors: an elderly woman with acute or convalescent COVID-19.

The rearrangement links TRBV29-1 to TRBJ1-1; maybe TRBD1 (5 bases). Trimming removed 3 bases at V and 2 bases at J, with 10 bases between. The CDR3 runs to 13 residues. Germline lookup yields CDR1 SQVTM and CDR2 ANQGSEA. In nucleotides, the CDR3 is TGCAGCGTTGATGGGGGGAGAAACACTGAAGCTTTCTTT. Its protein product is CSVDGGRNTEAFF.

The rearrangement links TRBV2 to TRBJ2-5; D is perhaps TRBD2 (6 bases). V was cut by 5 bases and J by 5 bases, with 9 bases left in between. The CDR3 sequence is 12 residues long. Germline CDR1 SNHLY, CDR2 FYNNEI. CDR3 protein: CASSNGGETQYF. The CDR3 DNA follows: TGTGCCAGCAGTAATGGGGGGGAGACCCAGTACTTC.

The gene calls are TRBV5-1 and TRBJ1-1, with D possibly TRBD1 on 6 matching bases. CDR1 and CDR2 (germline): SGHRS, YFSETQ. Between the trimmed V and J ends, which lost 0 bases and 1 base, there was a span of 10 bases. The CDR3 contains 15 residues. CDR3 bases: TGCGCCAGCAGCTTGGGCGGGGGCGGGAACACTGAAGCTTTCTTT. It encodes CASSLGGGGNTEAFF.

V usage is TRBV7-9 and J usage is TRBJ1-2; 8 nucleotides line up with TRBD1. The CDR3 loop spans 16 amino acids. The junction had 16 bases not matched to a gene; V was cut back by 5 bases and J by 8 bases. Germline lookup yields CDR1 SEHNR and CDR2 FQNEAQ (reference sequence). Here the CDR3 reads CASSPLRSQGAKGYTF. The CDR3 DNA follows: TGTGCCAGCAGCCCACTCAGGAGTCAGGGGGCGAAAGGCTACACCTTC.

The genes are TRBV5-8 and TRBJ1-5; D might be TRBD1 (6 bases). Trimming removed 3 bases from V and 2 bases from J, with 12 bases in between. CDR3 length: 15 amino acids. Germline CDR1 SGHTS, CDR2 YDEGEE. The CDR3 DNA reads as TGTGCCAGCAGCTCCAGGGGCTCGGGCAATCAGCCCCAGCATTTT. Residues: CASSSRGSGNQPQHF.

The chain joins TRBV5-1 to TRBJ1-1; 8 positions match TRBD1. Trimming removed 4 bases from V and 0 bases from J; junction bases left unmatched: 5. In germline, CDR1 is SGHRS, CDR2 YFSETQ. This CDR3 is built from 15 residues. This CDR3 is CASSPRTGLNTEAFF. CDR3 DNA: TGCGCCAGCAGCCCCCGGACAGGGTTGAACACTGAAGCTTTCTTT.

V gene TRBV18 combines with J gene TRBJ1-5, with TRBD1 as a possible D gene (5 bases). Trimming stripped 3 bases from V and 7 bases from J, with 10 bases between. Germline V gene data show CDR1 as KGHSH and CDR2 as LQKENI. The CDR3 is made up of 13 amino acids. The DNA for the CDR3 is TGTGCCAGCTCACCCACGGGGGTCCAGCCCCAGCATTTT. The encoded protein is CASSPTGVQPQHF.

The DNA for the CDR3 is TGTGCCAGCAGTCCAGGACAGGGTTCACTTCTTAACTATGGCTACACCTTC. This gives the protein CASSPGQGSLLNYGYTF. The chain couples TRBV27 to TRBJ1-2, with 8 bases lining up with TRBD1. Germline lookup yields CDR1 MNHEY and CDR2 SMNVEV (reference sequence). The CDR3 totals 17 residues. V shed 5 bases and J 1 base; nucleotides not matched to a gene: 12.

The chain combines TRBV5-6 with TRBJ1-3; D is possibly TRBD1 (5 bases). This CDR3 contains 17 residues. Germline V lookup: CDR1 SGHDT, CDR2 YYEEEE. The V and J ends lost 1 base and 0 bases respectively, with 14 bases between them. CDR3 nucleotides: TGTGCCAGCAGCTTGCTGGGGGGAGCTTCCTCTGGAAACACCATATATTTT. Amino acid sequence: CASSLLGGASSGNTIYF. The full variable domain, its missing parts supplied by reference TRBV5-6 and TRBJ1-3, is DAGVTQSPTHLIKTRGQQVTLRCSPKSGHDTVSWYQQALGQGPQFIFQYYEEEERQRGNFPDRFSGHQFPNYSSELNVNALLLGDSALYLCASSLLGGASSGNTIYFGEGSWLTVV.

The chain employs TRBV5-6 and TRBJ1-6; a possible D gene is TRBD1 (6 bases). Trimming removed 0 bases from V and 6 bases from J, with 7 bases in between. CDR1 SGHDT and CDR2 YYEEEE come from the germline V gene. This CDR3 comprises 14 residues. DNA of the CDR3: TGTGCCAGCAGCTTGGGGACAGCTAATTCACCCCTCCACTTT. Translated: CASSLGTANSPLHF.

This sequence joins TRBV10-3 and TRBJ2-1; 7 bases are shared with TRBD2. Trimming took 6 bases from V and 4 from J; bases not matched to a gene: 6. Germline CDR1 reads ENHRY; CDR2 reads SYGVKD. The length of the CDR3 is 14 residues. Here the CDR3 reads CAISGLVTYNEQFF. As DNA, the CDR3 is TGTGCCATCAGCGGACTAGTTACTTACAATGAGCAGTTCTTC.

The chain couples TRBV10-3 to TRBJ2-7; perhaps TRBD1 as D (7 bases). Trimming removed 0 bases from V and 8 bases from J, with 11 bases in between. This CDR3 contains 13 residues. Germline V lookup: CDR1 ENHRY, CDR2 SYGVKD. In DNA, the CDR3 is TGTGCCATCAGTGAGTCTGGAGGGGGCAAGCAGTACTTC. Its translation is CAISESGGGKQYF.

The rearrangement joins TRBV6-5 to TRBJ1-2; 10 nucleotides align to TRBD1. The trim removed 5 bases at V and 7 bases at J, leaving 10 bases unmatched. The CDR3 runs to 15 residues. Germline CDR1 MNHEY, CDR2 SVGAGI. In nucleotides, the CDR3 is TGTGCCAGCAGTCCGGGACAGGGGATCCTTTCTGGCTACACCTTC. As protein: CASSPGQGILSGYTF.

This clone came up once. The chain is built from TRBV7-2 and TRBJ2-7, with 7 positions matching TRBD2. Trimming cost V 4 bases and J 3 bases; bases outside gene matches: 9. The CDR3 extends over 15 amino acids. Germline CDR1 is SGHTA and CDR2 is FQGNSA. The CDR3, as DNA: TGTGCCAGCAGCTCGGTGGGGCGGGGGAACTACGAGCAGTACTTC. Translated: CASSSVGRGNYEQYF. The full variable domain, with the rest looked up from reference TRBV7-2 and TRBJ2-7, is GAGVSQSPSNKVTEKGKDVELRCDPISGHTALYWYRQSLGQGLEFLIYFQGNSAPDKSGLPSDRFSAERTGGSVSTLTIQRTQQEDSAVYLCASSSVGRGNYEQYFGPGTRLTVT.

The rearrangement joins TRBV6-5 to TRBJ1-5; TRBD1 matches 9 bases. This CDR3 comprises 15 residues. The V gene's germline CDR1 is MNHEY and CDR2 SVGAGI. After removal of 6 bases from V and 6 bases from J, the junction contained 9 bases not matched to a gene. CDR3 amino acids: CASREGQGVGQPQHF. The DNA for the CDR3 is TGTGCCAGCAGGGAGGGACAGGGAGTTGGTCAGCCCCAGCATTTT.

The chain uses TRBV3-1 (or the pseudogene TRBV3-2) and TRBJ1-5; D gene unclear. The germline V gene has CDR1 LGHDT and CDR2 YNNKEL (reference sequence). The CDR3 extends over 14 amino acids. V lost 1 base and J 4 bases, leaving 8 bases between the germline ends. The CDR3 DNA reads as TGTGCCAGCAGCCAAGCTAGCGTTAATCAGCCCCAGCATTTT. Translating gives CASSQASVNQPQHF.

CDR3 DNA: TGTGCCAGCAGTCCGGACAGGGGCAACGAGCAGTACTTC. It is translated as CASSPDRGNEQYF. The chain has TRBV6-5 and TRBJ2-7; 9 nucleotides line up with TRBD1. With V trimmed by 5 bases and J by 5 bases, 4 bases remained unmatched. The CDR3 is 13 residues long. CDR1 and CDR2 (germline): MNHEY, SVGAGI.

CDR3 nucleotides: TGTGCCAGCAGCTCTGGGACAGGGAGTGGCTACACCTTC. It yields the protein CASSSGTGSGYTF. The chain joins TRBV5-4 to TRBJ1-2; TRBD1 matches 9 bases. Germline V lookup: CDR1 SGHNT, CDR2 YYREEE (reference sequence). V trimming: 3 bases; J trimming: 7 bases; junction bases outside the gene matches: 4. The CDR3 sequence is 13 residues long. Full variable domain (remainder filled in from reference TRBV5-4 and TRBJ1-2): ETGVTQSPTHLIKTRGQQVTLRCSSQSGHNTVSWYQQALGQGPQFIFQYYREEENGRGNFPPRFSGLQFPNYSSELNVNALELDDSALYLCASSSGTGSGYTFGSGTRLTVV.

This chain links TRBV5-6 with TRBJ2-6; D unresolved. Looked up from germline, CDR1 is SGHDT and CDR2 is YYEEEE. Trimming cost V 1 base and J 0 bases, with 11 bases left between them. The CDR3 sequence is 17 residues long. CDR3 coding DNA: TGTGCCAGCAGCTTGAGTGGCAGTTACTCTGGGGCCAACGTCCTGACTTTC. Translating it yields CASSLSGSYSGANVLTF.

The chain recombines TRBV18 with TRBJ1-1; D might be TRBD1 (6 bases). CDR3 length: 14 residues. Germline loops: CDR1 KGHSH, CDR2 LQKENI. With 4 bases removed from V and 5 bases from J, the gap between germline ends came to 14 bases. Written as DNA, the CDR3 is TGTGCCAGCTCACGCCGGGACATAGTTACTGAAGCTTTCTTT. It yields the protein CASSRRDIVTEAFF.

The chain uses TRBV6-1 and TRBJ1-1; tentatively, D is TRBD1 (5 bases). Trimming stripped 1 base from V and 3 bases from J, with 12 bases between. The CDR3 runs to 15 residues. Looked up from germline, CDR1 is MNHNS and CDR2 is SASEGT. This chain's CDR3 is CASSEVWGGDTEAFF. In nucleotides, the CDR3 is TGTGCCAGCAGTGAAGTATGGGGAGGGGACACTGAAGCTTTCTTT.

V gene TRBV6-5 combines with J gene TRBJ1-1; the match to TRBD1 covers 11 bases. The CDR3 is 14 residues long. Germline lookup yields CDR1 MNHEY and CDR2 SVGAGI. J was trimmed by 5 bases and V by 2 bases; bases with no gene match: 1. CDR3: CASSYGTGGTEAFF. As DNA, the CDR3 is TGTGCCAGCAGTTACGGGACAGGGGGGACTGAAGCTTTCTTT.

This chain uses TRBV30 with TRBJ1-6, with D perhaps TRBD1 (5 bases). The CDR3 spans 15 residues. Trimming pared 0 bases from V and 3 bases from J, leaving 9 bases between. Germline CDR1 GTSNPN, CDR2 SVGIG (reference sequence). This CDR3 reads CAWSVLGGYNSPLHF. The CDR3 DNA follows: TGTGCCTGGAGTGTACTCGGGGGCTATAATTCACCCCTCCACTTT. Using reference TRBV30 and TRBJ1-6 for the parts outside the CDR3, the full variable domain is SQTIHQWPATLVQPVGSPLSLECTVEGTSNPNLYWYRQAAGRGLQLLFYSVGIGQISSEVPQNLSASRPQDRQFILSSKKLLLSDSGFYLCAWSVLGGYNSPLHFGNGTRLTVT.

The chain is built from TRBV18 and TRBJ2-5, with 7 nucleotides matching TRBD1. CDR3 length equals 15 residues. After removal of 6 bases from V and 2 bases from J, the junction contained 9 bases not matched to a gene. From germline, CDR1 is KGHSH and CDR2 LQKENI. In DNA, the CDR3 is TGTGCCAGCTCGCCGAGGAGACAGGGACAAGAGACCCAGTACTTC. As protein: CASSPRRQGQETQYF.

The genes are TRBV6-2 or TRBV6-3 and TRBJ1-1, with D possibly being TRBD1 (6 bases). V shed 5 bases and J shed 5 bases, with 18 bases lying between them. The CDR3 spans 15 residues. Germline CDR1 is MNHEY and CDR2 is SVGEGT. The CDR3 loop reads CASSAPRDTRTEAFF. The CDR3 coding sequence is TGTGCCAGCAGTGCCCCTCGGGACACAAGAACTGAAGCTTTCTTT.

The genes are TRBV3-1 (or the pseudogene TRBV3-2) and TRBJ1-1; 7 bases fit TRBD1. The germline V gene has CDR1 LGHDT and CDR2 YNNKEL (reference sequence). V lost 7 bases, J lost 5 bases, and 16 bases stayed unmatched. The CDR3 loop spans 16 amino acids. The CDR3 loop reads CASKAITQGSKTEAFF. The CDR3 region has the DNA TGTGCCAGCAAAGCTATTACACAGGGGTCGAAGACTGAAGCTTTCTTT.